The next 19 T cell receptor beta chains were all read from a single sample in a study of STAT5B mutations in CD4+ large granular lymphocyte leukemia. Sequencing used immunoSEQ multiplex PCR; TCRdb keeps in-frame clones, though not all of them. This sample carries over a thousand clones, 73% of them seen once, and the ten largest clones take over 75%. Sample: PBMCs. Receptors originate from a man in his 60s with CD4+ T-cell large granular lymphocyte leukemia.

This chain joins TRBV6-1 and TRBJ1-2, with a tentative D call TRBD1 (5 bases). The CDR3 extends over 15 amino acids. Germline V gene lookup returns CDR1 MNHNS and CDR2 SASEGT. The V and J ends lost 1 base and 3 bases respectively, with 12 bases between them. The CDR3 nucleotides read TGTGCCAGCAGTGAAGTAAAGGGGCCATACTATGGCTACACCTTC. Translating it yields CASSEVKGPYYGYTF.

The chain employs TRBV5-1 and TRBJ1-1; possible D gene TRBD1, 5 bases. The V gene lost 3 bases and the J gene lost 3 bases, with 15 bases spanning the gap. Germline V gene sequence: CDR1 SGHRS, CDR2 YFSETQ. The CDR3 extends over 15 amino acids. CDR3 sequence: CASSSLVGGDTEAFF. CDR3 bases: TGCGCCAGCAGCTCCTTAGTGGGGGGGGACACTGAAGCTTTCTTT.

This rearrangement joins TRBV7-9 to TRBJ1-2; a possible D gene is TRBD1 (6 bases). This CDR3 comprises 17 residues. Deletions cut 8 bases from V and 4 bases from J, with 26 bases between. CDR1 and CDR2 from the germline V gene are SEHNR and FQNEAQ (reference sequence). Here the CDR3 reads CASRSLRLDQGSYGYTF. The DNA for the CDR3 is TGTGCCAGCCGCAGCTTACGCCTCGATCAGGGGAGCTATGGCTACACCTTC. Filled out from reference TRBV7-9 and TRBJ1-2, the complete variable domain reads DTGVSQNPRHKITKRGQNVTFRCDPISEHNRLYWYRQTLGQGPEFLTYFQNEAQLEKSRLLSDRFSAERPKGSFSTLEIQRTEQGDSAMYLCASRSLRLDQGSYGYTFGSGTRLTVV.

The V call is TRBV6-6, the J call TRBJ1-1, with 8 bases that match TRBD1. Germline loops: CDR1 MNHNY, CDR2 SVGAGI (reference sequence). The J segment lost 1 base and the V segment lost 2 bases, leaving 6 bases of the junction unmatched. The CDR3 has 16 amino acids. CDR3 nucleotides: TGTGCCAGCAGTTACGGACAGGGTTTGACGAACACTGAAGCTTTCTTT. It yields the protein CASSYGQGLTNTEAFF.

In nucleotides, the CDR3 is TGTGCCAGCAGCCATGGGACGGGGGGCTATGGCTACACCTTC. Protein: CASSHGTGGYGYTF. The chain carries TRBV11-1 and TRBJ1-2, with D possibly being TRBD1 (5 bases). This CDR3 spans 14 amino acids. V shed 5 bases and J shed 4 bases, with 14 bases lying between them. CDR1 and CDR2 from the germline V gene are SGHAT and FQDESV (reference sequence).

This clone appeared once. The CDR3 loop reads CASSPDRELSTNYGYTF. CDR3 nucleotide sequence: TGTGCCAGCAGTCCCGACAGGGAACTCTCTACCAACTATGGCTACACCTTC. The chain uses TRBV28 and TRBJ1-2; TRBD1 matches at 7 bases. With V trimmed by 5 bases and J by 2 bases, 14 bases remained unmatched. Germline values: CDR1 MDHEN, CDR2 SYDVKM. The CDR3 extends over 17 amino acids.

This sequence joins TRBV9 and TRBJ2-2, with 12 bases fitting TRBD2. The trim removed 0 bases at V and 7 bases at J, leaving 10 bases unmatched. The length of the CDR3 is 18 residues. The germline gives CDR1 SGDLS, CDR2 YYNGEE. CDR3 in amino acids: CASSVDPTSGGNGGELFF. The CDR3 DNA reads as TGTGCCAGCAGCGTAGACCCAACTAGCGGGGGGAACGGCGGGGAGCTGTTTTTT.

This clone turned up a few times. The chain has TRBV27 and TRBJ1-1, with TRBD1 matching over 7 bases. Germline V CDR1 and CDR2: MNHEY, SMNVEV (reference sequence). V gave up 5 bases and J gave up 3 bases; unmatched junction bases: 3. This CDR3 has 13 amino acids. In nucleotides, the CDR3 is TGTGCCAGCAGTATCACAGGGGACACTGAAGCTTTCTTT. Protein product: CASSITGDTEAFF.

The V and J genes are TRBV5-6 and TRBJ1-1, with D possibly being TRBD1 (6 bases). This CDR3 region has 17 residues. From germline, CDR1 is SGHDT and CDR2 YYEEEE. Trimming took off 0 bases at V and 3 bases at J, with 18 bases between the two ends. CDR3 nucleotides: TGTGCCAGCAGCTTGGGACAGGTCAAAGCTCGGGACACTGAAGCTTTCTTT. This gives the protein CASSLGQVKARDTEAFF.

V and J are TRBV7-2 and TRBJ2-5, with 7 positions matching TRBD2. Germline CDR1 SGHTA, CDR2 FQGNSA. The CDR3 runs 14 residues. Trimming took 3 bases from V and 5 from J; bases not matched to a gene: 6. The CDR3 spells CASSFPLAQETQYF. The CDR3 bases are TGTGCCAGCAGCTTCCCACTAGCGCAGGAGACCCAGTACTTC. Full variable domain (missing parts from reference TRBV7-2 and TRBJ2-5): GAGVSQSPSNKVTEKGKDVELRCDPISGHTALYWYRQSLGQGLEFLIYFQGNSAPDKSGLPSDRFSAERTGGSVSTLTIQRTQQEDSAVYLCASSFPLAQETQYFGPGTRLLVL.

V gene TRBV5-1 combines with J gene TRBJ2-2, with D possibly being TRBD1 or TRBD2 (6 bases each). Germline assignment: CDR1 SGHRS and CDR2 YFSETQ. This CDR3 has 16 residues. Trimming stripped 3 bases from V and 4 bases from J, with 16 bases between. The DNA of the CDR3 is TGCGCCAGCAGCTCGGGACTCCTGGGGGCCACCGGGGAGCTGTTTTTT. Its translation is CASSSGLLGATGELFF.

The chain links TRBV28 to TRBJ2-3, with 16 bases lining up with TRBD2. The germline CDR1 and CDR2 sequences are MDHEN and SYDVKM. The CDR3 is 15 amino acids. V shed 6 bases, J shed 8 bases, and the junction held 5 bases outside the gene matches. DNA for the CDR3: TGTGCCAGCAGAGGGACTAGCGGGGGGGCGAGTACGCAGTATTTT. As protein: CASRGTSGGASTQYF.

The chain carries TRBV5-1 and TRBJ1-1; 9 positions agree with TRBD1. V shed 4 bases, J shed 1 base, and the junction held 8 bases outside the gene matches. This CDR3 has 16 residues. Germline loops: CDR1 SGHRS, CDR2 YFSETQ. The CDR3: CASSREVQGANTEAFF. The CDR3 coding sequence is TGCGCCAGCAGCCGGGAAGTACAGGGGGCGAACACTGAAGCTTTCTTT.

The chain links TRBV19 to TRBJ2-7, with a weak D call TRBD2 (7 bases). This CDR3 has 13 residues. Germline loops: CDR1 LNHDA, CDR2 SQIVND (reference sequence). The V gene lost 6 bases and the J gene lost 6 bases, with 15 bases spanning the gap. Here the CDR3 DNA reads TGTGCCAGTAGCGCGGGGGCACCTAGCGAGCAGTACTTC. This encodes CASSAGAPSEQYF.

J is TRBJ1-1 and V is TRBV4-2; unclear D gene. The CDR3 extends over 14 amino acids. The ends were cut back, 0 bases at V and 4 bases at J, with 9 bases in the middle. CDR1 and CDR2 (germline): LGHNA, YNFKEQ. DNA of the CDR3: TGTGCCAGCAGCCAAGAGACCTTGGGCACTGAAGCTTTCTTT. Amino acids: CASSQETLGTEAFF.

The gene calls are TRBV6-5 and TRBJ2-5; 10 bases fit TRBD1. The CDR3 is 14 amino acids. Germline lookup yields CDR1 MNHEY and CDR2 SVGAGI. J was trimmed by 4 bases and V by 5 bases; bases with no gene match: 4. CDR3 in amino acids: CASSPRTGGETQYF. CDR3 nucleotides: TGTGCCAGCAGTCCCCGGACAGGGGGAGAGACCCAGTACTTC.

This chain connects TRBV6-6 to TRBJ2-2; D may match TRBD1 or TRBD2 (5 bases each). The V gene's germline CDR1 is MNHNY and CDR2 SVGAGI (reference sequence). The CDR3 loop spans 12 amino acids. V lost 10 bases and J 5 bases, leaving 11 bases between the germline ends. The CDR3 reads CAIRGATGELFF. CDR3 sequence (DNA): TGTGCCATCCGAGGGGCGACCGGGGAGCTGTTTTTT.

The genes are TRBV5-8 and TRBJ1-4; TRBD1 matches at 8 bases. With V trimmed by 2 bases and J by 7 bases, 7 bases remained unmatched. The CDR3 spans 15 residues. The germline gives CDR1 SGHTS, CDR2 YDEGEE. The CDR3 sequence: CASSLRGTGSEKLFF. The CDR3 DNA follows: TGTGCCAGCAGCTTAAGGGGGACAGGATCTGAAAAACTGTTTTTT.

This clone was observed once. CDR3 DNA sequence: TGTGCCAGCAGCCAATACGGGGGGAGCTCCTACGAGCAGTACTTC. Translating gives CASSQYGGSSYEQYF. This chain uses TRBV4-2 with TRBJ2-7, with 7 bases identical to TRBD2. The CDR3 length is 15 residues. V trimming: 2 bases; J trimming: 0 bases; junction bases outside the gene matches: 4. Germline loops: CDR1 LGHNA, CDR2 YNFKEQ.